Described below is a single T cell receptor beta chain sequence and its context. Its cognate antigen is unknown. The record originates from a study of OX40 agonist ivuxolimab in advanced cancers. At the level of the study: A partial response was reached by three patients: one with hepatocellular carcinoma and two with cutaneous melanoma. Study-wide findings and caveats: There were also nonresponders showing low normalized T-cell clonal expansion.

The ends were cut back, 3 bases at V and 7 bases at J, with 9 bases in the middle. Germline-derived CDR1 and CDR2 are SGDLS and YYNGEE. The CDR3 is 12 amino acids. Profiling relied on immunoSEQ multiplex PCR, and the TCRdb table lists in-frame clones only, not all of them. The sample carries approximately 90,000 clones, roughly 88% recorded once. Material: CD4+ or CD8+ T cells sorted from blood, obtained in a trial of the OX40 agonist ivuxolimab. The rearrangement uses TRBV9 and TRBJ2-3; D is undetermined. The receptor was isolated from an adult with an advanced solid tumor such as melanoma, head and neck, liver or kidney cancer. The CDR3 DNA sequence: TGTGCCAGCAGCGGGCCCCCGAATACGCAGTATTTT. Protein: CASSGPPNTQYF.